This T cell receptor (beta chain) was sequenced during a study of T cell responses to AZD1222 COVID-19 vaccine. Study conclusions and caveats: It should be noted that donors were predominantly white British and more often female, and clonal diversity was possibly underestimated. The number of AZD1222 recipients seropositive at baseline was only five to seven. Increased Spike-specific TCR breadth and depth were observed after two AZD1222 doses. Among spike-specific TCRs, nearly half reportedly target unmutated variant regions.

The method was immunoSEQ multiplex PCR; TCRdb's version includes in-frame clones alone and lacks a portion of them. This table has 50,000 to 85,000 clones, 79% appearing once. The table lists this clone with a few counts. Its antigen is unknown. The junction had 15 bases not matched to a gene; V was cut back by 0 bases and J by 8 bases. Germline lookup yields CDR1 MNHNS and CDR2 SASEGT. The CDR3 runs to 17 residues. The clonotype originates from an adult in good health. The chain has TRBV6-1 and TRBJ1-2, with 7 bases identical to TRBD1. The material sequenced was peripheral blood, taken on day 0 of MenACWY control vaccination. DNA of the CDR3: TGTGCCAGCAGTGAAGCCCATCCCGACAGGGCAAAGTGGGGCTACACCTTC. This sequence encodes CASSEAHPDRAKWGYTF.